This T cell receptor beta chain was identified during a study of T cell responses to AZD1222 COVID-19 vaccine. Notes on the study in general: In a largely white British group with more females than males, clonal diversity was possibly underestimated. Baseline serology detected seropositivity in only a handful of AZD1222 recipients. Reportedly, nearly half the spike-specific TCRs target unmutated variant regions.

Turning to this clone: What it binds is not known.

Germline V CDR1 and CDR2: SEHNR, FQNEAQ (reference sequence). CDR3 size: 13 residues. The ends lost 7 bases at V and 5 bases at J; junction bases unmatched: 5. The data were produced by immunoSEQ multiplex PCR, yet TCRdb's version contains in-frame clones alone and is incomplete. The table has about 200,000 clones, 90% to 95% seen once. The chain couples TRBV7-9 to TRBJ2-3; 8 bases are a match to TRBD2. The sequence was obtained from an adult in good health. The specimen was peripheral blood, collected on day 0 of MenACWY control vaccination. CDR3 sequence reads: CASTSAGVDTQYF. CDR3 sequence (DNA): TGTGCCAGCACATCAGCGGGGGTAGATACGCAGTATTTT.